The sequence of this T cell receptor (beta chain) was determined in a study of blood T cell repertoires in COVID-19. Study details: The study drew acute and convalescent COVID-19 samples from the United States, Italy and Spain. Nucleic acid was either cDNA or gDNA, and it came from T cells, B-cell-depleted T cells, or PBMCs.

In Seattle, patients joined the study during active infection and were tracked longitudinally. In the original workflow: Estimation of nucleated cell counts relied on the amplification of reference gene primers. Only in-frame clones appear in the TCRdb table, and some are missing; sequencing was by immunoSEQ multiplex PCR. That table furnishes V, J and clone size, whereas the DNA furnished D and trimming. The sample includes fewer than 350,000 clones, about 88% of them seen just once. V was clipped by 6 bases and J by 6 bases; unmatched bases: 16. The CDR3 contains 17 residues. Germline CDR1 and CDR2: LNHDA and SQIVND (reference sequence).

Sequencing was carried out using peripheral blood. This chain uses TRBV19 with TRBJ1-5, with 8 bases that match TRBD1. This sequence was found in a woman in her 70s with COVID-19, enrolled during active disease. In DNA, the CDR3 is TGTGCCAGTAGAGGCTGGGGGACAGGCTACGTAAGTCAGCCCCAGCATTTT. Translating gives CASRGWGTGYVSQPQHF.